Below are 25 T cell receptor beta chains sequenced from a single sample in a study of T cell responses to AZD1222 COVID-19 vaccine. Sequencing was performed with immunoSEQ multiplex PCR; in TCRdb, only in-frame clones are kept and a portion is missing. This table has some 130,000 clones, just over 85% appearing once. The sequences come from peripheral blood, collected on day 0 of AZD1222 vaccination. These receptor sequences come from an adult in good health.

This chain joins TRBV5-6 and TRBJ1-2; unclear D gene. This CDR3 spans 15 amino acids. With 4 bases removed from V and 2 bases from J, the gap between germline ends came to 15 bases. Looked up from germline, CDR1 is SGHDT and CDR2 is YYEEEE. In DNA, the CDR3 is TGTGCCAGCAGCCCCGGTCTGGGGTGGAACTATGGCTACACCTTC. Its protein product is CASSPGLGWNYGYTF.

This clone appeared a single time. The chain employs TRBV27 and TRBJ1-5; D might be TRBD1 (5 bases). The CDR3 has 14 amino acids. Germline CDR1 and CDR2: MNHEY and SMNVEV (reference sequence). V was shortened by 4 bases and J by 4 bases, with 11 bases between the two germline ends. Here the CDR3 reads CASSSSGGNQPQHF. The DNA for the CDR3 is TGTGCCAGCAGTTCCTCGGGGGGAAATCAGCCCCAGCATTTT.

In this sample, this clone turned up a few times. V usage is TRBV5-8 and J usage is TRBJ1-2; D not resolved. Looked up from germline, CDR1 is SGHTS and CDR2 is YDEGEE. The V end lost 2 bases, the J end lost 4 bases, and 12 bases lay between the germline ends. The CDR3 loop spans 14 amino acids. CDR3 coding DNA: TGTGCCAGCAGCTTAGCCAGGCGCCTCTATGGCTACACCTTC. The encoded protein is CASSLARRLYGYTF.

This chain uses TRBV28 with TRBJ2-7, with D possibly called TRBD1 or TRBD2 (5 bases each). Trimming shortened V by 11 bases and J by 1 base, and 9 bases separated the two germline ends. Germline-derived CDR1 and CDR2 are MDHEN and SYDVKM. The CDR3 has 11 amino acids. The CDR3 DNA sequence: TGTGCCTCCGAGGGGTCCTACGAGCAGTACTTC. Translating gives CASEGSYEQYF. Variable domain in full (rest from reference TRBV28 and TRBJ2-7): DVKVTQSSRYLVKRTGEKVFLECVQDMDHENMFWYRQDPGLGLRLIYFSYDVKMKEKGDIPEGYSVSREKKERFSLILESASTNQTSMYLCASEGSYEQYFGPGTRLTVT.

CDR3 sequence (DNA): TGTGCCACCAGTGAGACCCTGGACAACTACTCCTACAATGAGCAGTTCTTC. Its translation: CATSETLDNYSYNEQFF. The rearrangement uses TRBV24-1 and TRBJ2-1, with TRBD1 as a possible D gene (5 bases). Looked up from germline, CDR1 is KGHDR and CDR2 is SFDVKD. V lost 4 bases, J lost 0 bases, and 15 bases lay in between. CDR3 length equals 17 residues.

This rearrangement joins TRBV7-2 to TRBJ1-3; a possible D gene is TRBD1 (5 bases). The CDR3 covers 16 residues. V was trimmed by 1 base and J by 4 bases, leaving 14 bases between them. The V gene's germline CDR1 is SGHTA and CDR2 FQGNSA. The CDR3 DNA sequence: TGTGCCAGCAGCTTAGGAGTGAGCAGGGCCGGAAACACCATATATTTT. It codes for CASSLGVSRAGNTIYF.

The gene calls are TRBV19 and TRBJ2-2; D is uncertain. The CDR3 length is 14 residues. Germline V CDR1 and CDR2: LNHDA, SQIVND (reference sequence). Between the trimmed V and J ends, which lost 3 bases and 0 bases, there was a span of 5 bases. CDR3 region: CASSIYPNTGELFF. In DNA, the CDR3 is TGTGCCAGTAGTATTTATCCGAACACCGGGGAGCTGTTTTTT.

Here the CDR3 reads CASSYSTGTEAFF. The CDR3 coding sequence is TGTGCCAGCAGTTACTCGACGGGAACTGAAGCTTTCTTT. The chain combines TRBV6-2 or TRBV6-3 with TRBJ1-1; D ambiguous. The V end lost 0 bases, the J end lost 5 bases, and 7 bases lay between the germline ends. The CDR3 runs 13 residues. The V gene's germline CDR1 is MNHEY and CDR2 SVGEGT.

DNA of the CDR3: TGTGCCAGTAGTGCCGGACAGCGTGTCTCCTACAATGAGCAGTTCTTC. This codes for CASSAGQRVSYNEQFF. The chain joins TRBV19 to TRBJ2-1, with a possible D match to TRBD1 (6 bases). The CDR3 extends over 16 amino acids. CDR1 and CDR2 (germline): LNHDA, SQIVND (reference sequence). The V end was cut by 5 bases, the J end by 0 bases, with 14 bases between.

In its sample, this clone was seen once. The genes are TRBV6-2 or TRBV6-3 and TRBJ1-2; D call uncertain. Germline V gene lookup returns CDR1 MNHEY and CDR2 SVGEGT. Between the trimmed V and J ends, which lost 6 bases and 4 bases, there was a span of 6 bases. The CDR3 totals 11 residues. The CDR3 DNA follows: TGTGCCAGCAGCCATACCTATGGCTACACCTTC. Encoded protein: CASSHTYGYTF.

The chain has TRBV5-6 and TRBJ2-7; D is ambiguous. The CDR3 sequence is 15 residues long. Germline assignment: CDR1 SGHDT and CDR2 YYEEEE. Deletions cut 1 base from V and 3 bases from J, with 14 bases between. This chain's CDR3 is CASSLKSIRLYEQYF. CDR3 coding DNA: TGTGCCAGCAGCTTGAAGTCCATTCGGCTCTACGAGCAGTACTTC. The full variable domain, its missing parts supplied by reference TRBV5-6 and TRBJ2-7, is DAGVTQSPTHLIKTRGQQVTLRCSPKSGHDTVSWYQQALGQGPQFIFQYYEEEERQRGNFPDRFSGHQFPNYSSELNVNALLLGDSALYLCASSLKSIRLYEQYFGPGTRLTVT.

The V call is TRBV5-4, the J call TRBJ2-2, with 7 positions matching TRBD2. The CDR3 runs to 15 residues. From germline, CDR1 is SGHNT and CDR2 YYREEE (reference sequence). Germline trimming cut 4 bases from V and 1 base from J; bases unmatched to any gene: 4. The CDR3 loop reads CASSPGTKNTGELFF. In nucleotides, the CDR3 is TGTGCCAGCAGCCCCGGGACTAAGAACACCGGGGAGCTGTTTTTT. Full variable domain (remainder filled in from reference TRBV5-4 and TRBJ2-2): ETGVTQSPTHLIKTRGQQVTLRCSSQSGHNTVSWYQQALGQGPQFIFQYYREEENGRGNFPPRFSGLQFPNYSSELNVNALELDDSALYLCASSPGTKNTGELFFGEGSRLTVL.

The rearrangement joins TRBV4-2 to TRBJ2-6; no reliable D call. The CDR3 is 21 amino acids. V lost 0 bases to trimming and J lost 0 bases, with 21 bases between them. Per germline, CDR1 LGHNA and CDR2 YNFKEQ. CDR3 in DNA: TGTGCCAGCAGCCAAGAAGTGATAATAGGCGGTATGAGCTCTGGGGCCAACGTCCTGACTTTC. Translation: CASSQEVIIGGMSSGANVLTF.

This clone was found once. CDR3 residues: CATSRETISNQPQHF. In DNA form, the CDR3 reads TGTGCCACCAGCAGAGAGACAATCAGCAATCAGCCCCAGCATTTT. The V gene is TRBV15, the J gene TRBJ1-5; D not resolved. Germline lookup yields CDR1 LNHNV and CDR2 YYDKDF (reference sequence). V was trimmed by 0 bases and J by 1 base, leaving 7 bases between them. The CDR3 contains 15 residues.

The CDR3 region has the DNA TGTGCCAGCAGTCGGGGCTTCAGGGGCGGTAGTGGAACCGGGGAGCTGTTTTTT. Translated: CASSRGFRGGSGTGELFF. V gene TRBV7-6 combines with J gene TRBJ2-2; a possible D gene is TRBD1 (6 bases). Germline lookup yields CDR1 SGHVS and CDR2 FNYEAQ. V dropped 6 bases and J dropped 5 bases, with 25 bases sitting between them. The CDR3 spans 18 residues.

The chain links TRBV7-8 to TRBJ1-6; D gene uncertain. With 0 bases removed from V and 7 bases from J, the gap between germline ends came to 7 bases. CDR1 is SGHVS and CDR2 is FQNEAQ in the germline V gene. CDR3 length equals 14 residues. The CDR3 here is CASSLAKLNSPLHF. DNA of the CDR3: TGTGCCAGCAGCTTAGCTAAGTTAAATTCACCCCTCCACTTT.

In DNA form, the CDR3 reads TGCGCCAGCAGCCAAGACCTAGCAGATACGCAGTATTTT. The encoded protein is CASSQDLADTQYF. This chain connects TRBV4-3 to TRBJ2-3; D call uncertain. The CDR3 loop spans 13 amino acids. Germline CDR1 LGHNA, CDR2 YSLEER. V gave up 0 bases and J gave up 4 bases, with 5 bases separating them.

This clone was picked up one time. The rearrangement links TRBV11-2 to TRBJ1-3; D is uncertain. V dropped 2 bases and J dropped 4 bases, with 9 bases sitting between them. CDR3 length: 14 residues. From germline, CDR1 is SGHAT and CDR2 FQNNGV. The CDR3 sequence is CASSLSSKGNTIYF. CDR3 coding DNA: TGTGCCAGCAGCTTAAGTTCGAAGGGAAACACCATATATTTT.

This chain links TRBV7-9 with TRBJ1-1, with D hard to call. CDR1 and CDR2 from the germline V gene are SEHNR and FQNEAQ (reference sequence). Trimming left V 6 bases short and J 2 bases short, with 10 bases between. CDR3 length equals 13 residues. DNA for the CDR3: TGTGCCAGCAGTCTGCAGTTTAACACTGAAGCTTTCTTT. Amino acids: CASSLQFNTEAFF.

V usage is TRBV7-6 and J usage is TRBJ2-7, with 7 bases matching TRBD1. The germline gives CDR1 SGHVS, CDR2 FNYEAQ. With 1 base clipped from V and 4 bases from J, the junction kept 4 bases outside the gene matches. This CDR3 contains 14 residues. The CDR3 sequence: CASSLGTGPYEQYF. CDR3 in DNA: TGTGCCAGCAGCTTAGGGACAGGTCCTTACGAGCAGTACTTC.

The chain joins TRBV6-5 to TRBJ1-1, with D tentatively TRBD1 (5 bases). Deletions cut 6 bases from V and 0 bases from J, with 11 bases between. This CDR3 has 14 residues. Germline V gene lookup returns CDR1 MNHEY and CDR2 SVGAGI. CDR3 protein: CASSRDSLNTEAFF. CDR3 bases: TGTGCCAGCAGCCGCGACAGCCTGAACACTGAAGCTTTCTTT.

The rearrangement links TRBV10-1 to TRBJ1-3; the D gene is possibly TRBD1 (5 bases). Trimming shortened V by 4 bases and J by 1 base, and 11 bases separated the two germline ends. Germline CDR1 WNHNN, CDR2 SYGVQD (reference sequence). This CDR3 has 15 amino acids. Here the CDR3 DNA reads TGCGCCAGCAGTGGACCGAGGACATCTGGAAACACCATATATTTT. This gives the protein CASSGPRTSGNTIYF.

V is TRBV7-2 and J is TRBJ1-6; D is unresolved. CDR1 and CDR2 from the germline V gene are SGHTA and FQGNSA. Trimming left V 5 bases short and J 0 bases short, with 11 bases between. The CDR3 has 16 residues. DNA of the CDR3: TGTGCCAGCAGCCGTATCCAGAGCTCCTATAATTCACCCCTCCACTTT. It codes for CASSRIQSSYNSPLHF.

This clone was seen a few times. Here the CDR3 reads CATTRGRGYEQYF. The CDR3 coding sequence is TGTGCCACCACCAGGGGAAGGGGTTACGAGCAGTACTTC. The V and J genes are TRBV6-5 and TRBJ2-7; TRBD1 is a possible D gene (6 bases). This CDR3 has 13 residues. Trimming cost V 10 bases and J 4 bases, with 17 bases left between them. Germline-derived CDR1 and CDR2 are MNHEY and SVGAGI.

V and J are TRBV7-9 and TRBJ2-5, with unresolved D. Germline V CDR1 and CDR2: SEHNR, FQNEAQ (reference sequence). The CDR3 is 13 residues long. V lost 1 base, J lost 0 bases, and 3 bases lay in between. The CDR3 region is CASSLGYQETQYF. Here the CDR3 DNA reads TGTGCCAGCAGCTTAGGATACCAAGAGACCCAGTACTTC.